The rows below give T cell receptor beta chains drawn from one sample of a study of cytomegalovirus exposure and HLA in healthy donors. Generated by immunoSEQ multiplex PCR, the TCRdb table keeps only in-frame clones and is missing some. The sample consists of 85,000 to 110,000 clones, roughly 66% of them appearing once. The sample taken for sequencing was PBMCs. The receptors come from a woman aged 45-65 years in good health and CMV-seronegative. Each CDR3 is given with its conserved first and last residue. Each record gives: V gene, CDR3 protein.

v_gene: TRBV11-2; CDR3aa: CASSSSGYNEQFF
v_gene: TRBV11-3; CDR3aa: CASRTGLDTQYF
v_gene: TRBV15; CDR3aa: CATSREYQETQYF
v_gene: TRBV2; CDR3aa: CASSAMTGGGQPQHF
v_gene: TRBV6-5; CDR3aa: CASSWDRQETQYF
v_gene: TRBV5-6; CDR3aa: CASSSDPGGDEQYF
v_gene: TRBV5-6; CDR3aa: CASSSFAGTGTYNEQFF
v_gene: TRBV10-3; CDR3aa: CAIRGTSGGSGELFF
v_gene: TRBV6-1; CDR3aa: CASRAGQGRYEQYF
v_gene: TRBV6-5; CDR3aa: CASSYSYEEERGYTF
v_gene: TRBV6-1; CDR3aa: CASSEFVAGGNEQYF
v_gene: TRBV2; CDR3aa: CASSEAGGFYNEQFF
v_gene: TRBV29-1; CDR3aa: CSVEGGSFGYTF
v_gene: TRBV5-5; CDR3aa: CASSRDFYGYTF
v_gene: TRBV29-1; CDR3aa: CSVWTGLSTEAFF
v_gene: TRBV5-1; CDR3aa: CASSLVSPDRRYGYTF
v_gene: TRBV13; CDR3aa: CASSFGTGTSNTEAFF
v_gene: TRBV9; CDR3aa: CASSPAGLAMDTQYF
v_gene: TRBV9; CDR3aa: CASSARSSSYNEQFF
v_gene: TRBV7-2; CDR3aa: CASRRTGEHEQYF
v_gene: TRBV6-5; CDR3aa: CASSFDWEERETQYF
v_gene: TRBV5-1; CDR3aa: CASSLEQAMGYGYTF
v_gene: TRBV5-6; CDR3aa: CASSRGGVDEQYF
v_gene: TRBV6-5; CDR3aa: CASSRDRGHTEAFF
v_gene: TRBV7-9; CDR3aa: CASSKLAGVVNTQYF
v_gene: TRBV18; CDR3aa: CASSPIFGDGNTGELFF
v_gene: TRBV7-9; CDR3aa: CASSPQREQYF
v_gene: TRBV6-5; CDR3aa: CASNYRQGIEAFF
v_gene: TRBV7-9; CDR3aa: CASSFGLAGGQDNEQFF
v_gene: TRBV5-1; CDR3aa: CASSRGTNTGELFF
v_gene: TRBV11-3; CDR3aa: CASSLGLGADTQYF
v_gene: TRBV4-1; CDR3aa: CASSQVPPEKNEQFF
v_gene: TRBV12-5; CDR3aa: CASGLDGYGYTF
v_gene: TRBV19; CDR3aa: CASSIDPRSTTYGYTF
v_gene: TRBV10-3; CDR3aa: CAISATGTPVGADTQYF
v_gene: TRBV6-5; CDR3aa: CATRGRGYEQYF
v_gene: TRBV10-3; CDR3aa: CAISPGTRPTDTQYF
v_gene: TRBV21-1; CDR3aa: CASSSHRGRGSNQPQHF
v_gene: TRBV27; CDR3aa: CASSLMGNTGELFF
v_gene: TRBV10-3; CDR3aa: CAISGTAGGGTGELFF
v_gene: TRBV7-2; CDR3aa: CASSLATGPASYGYTF
v_gene: TRBV5-6; CDR3aa: CASSLTDNYGYTF
v_gene: TRBV11-2; CDR3aa: CASSLTSGRSTGELFF
v_gene: TRBV7-8; CDR3aa: CASRSSRTGNEKLFF
v_gene: TRBV19; CDR3aa: CASRDKRGRGTF
v_gene: TRBV11-1; CDR3aa: CASSLGGLHNEQFF
v_gene: TRBV2; CDR3aa: CASRETSGGAKTQYF
v_gene: TRBV2; CDR3aa: CASGRGATDTQYF
v_gene: TRBV27; CDR3aa: CASSLLDSYEQYF
v_gene: TRBV19; CDR3aa: CASRTSGSYEQYF
v_gene: TRBV5-1; CDR3aa: CASSLDPGFGEGQYF
v_gene: TRBV10-3; CDR3aa: CAAGLAKTNTGELFF
v_gene: TRBV5-1; CDR3aa: CASSLFSRETQYF
v_gene: TRBV5-1; CDR3aa: CASSLAGAGNTIYF